The present T cell receptor (beta chain) was sequenced within a study of blood T cell repertoires in COVID-19. Whole-study context: The origin of the acute and convalescent COVID-19 samples was the United States, Italy and Spain. The analysed material was cDNA or gDNA that came from T cells, B-cell-depleted T cells, or PBMCs.

Trimming removed 4 bases from V and 0 bases from J, with 7 bases in between. Looked up from germline, CDR1 is SGHKS and CDR2 is YYEKEE (reference sequence). The CDR3 sequence is 14 residues long. Some clones are missing from TCRdb's copy, which holds only in-frame ones; the method was immunoSEQ multiplex PCR. The table lists around 290,000 clones, approximately 87% of them singletons, with less than 9.5% in the top ten. The sequence derives from a woman aged 45-65 years who had recovered from COVID-19. The chain uses TRBV5-5 and TRBJ1-4; D gene uncertain. The sequencing sample was made of peripheral blood. The CDR3, as DNA: TGTGCCAGCAGCGTGAGAGCAACTAATGAAAAACTGTTTTTT. Amino acid sequence: CASSVRATNEKLFF.